Listed here are 6 T cell receptor beta chains from one sample, sequenced in a study of regulatory T cells in long-lasting Graves disease (dated by TCRdb to the early 2020s). What this sample's time point label stands for: newly diagnosed GD, antithyroid drugs for less than 3 months. For both TCR sequencing and RNA sequencing, RNA was extracted from PBMCs in TRIzol. Library method: multiplex PCR. The sequencer was an Illumina HiSeq 4000. TCR beta libraries were built with iRepertoire HTBI primers and Arm-PCR amplification of CDR3 regions. TCRdb reprocessed the public reads (quality trimming at Q25 with fastp, clone calling with MiXCR) and kept in-frame beta chains. Merged by CDR3 protein, the rows form single entries marked with the most common genes and DNA. Present in this sample are roughly 500,000 distinct CDR3 sequences, 14% of which were seen just once. About 15% of the sample rests with the top ten.

The same data also went into a second study, on T cells in Graves' hyperthyroidism and ophthalmopathy.

The material sequenced was peripheral blood mononuclear cells (PBMCs), taken at new diagnosis, from a patient treated with antithyroid drugs. These receptors all come from a woman between 45 and 65 years old with Graves disease. Donor details come from another sample of the same person, matched by shared clones.

V is TRBV5-6 and J is TRBJ2-7; D not certain. This CDR3 contains 15 residues. The V gene's germline CDR1 is SGHDT and CDR2 YYEEEE. V was shortened by 0 bases and J by 0 bases, with 10 bases between the two germline ends. In nucleotides, the CDR3 is TGTGCCAGCAGCTTGGCTTCCACGAGCTCCTACGAGCAGTACTTC. Translated, it gives CASSLASTSSYEQYF.

This clonotype was found many times. Germline is not matched at one junction end, which may reflect a read error. The V gene is TRBV28, the J gene TRBJ1-1; TRBD1 aligns across 7 bases. The CDR3 totals 14 residues. Germline lookup yields CDR1 MDHEN and CDR2 SYDVKM. The CDR3 sequence is CASTLTGQLTEAFF. As DNA, the CDR3 is TGTGCCAGCACCCTAACGGGACAGCTCACTGAGGCTTTCTTT.

This clonotype showed up just a few times. V is TRBV28 and J is TRBJ2-2, with 11 bases that match TRBD2. The CDR3 totals 17 residues. The J segment lost 7 bases and the V segment lost 4 bases, leaving 11 bases of the junction unmatched. The V gene's germline CDR1 is MDHEN and CDR2 SYDVKM. This CDR3 reads CASSSWPTSGIIGELFF. The CDR3 DNA reads TGTGCCAGCAGTTCATGGCCGACTAGCGGGATTATCGGGGAGCTGTTTTTT.

This clonotype was observed a few times. The chain employs TRBV11-2 and TRBJ2-1; maybe TRBD2 (5 bases). Germline lookup yields CDR1 SGHAT and CDR2 FQNNGV. V lost 6 bases, J lost 0 bases, and 12 bases lay in between. The CDR3 length is 15 residues. The CDR3 DNA reads as TGTGCCAGCAGTCAACTAGGGAGCTCCTACAATGAGCAGTTCTTC. This gives the protein CASSQLGSSYNEQFF.

The V gene is TRBV19, the J gene TRBJ2-2; 9 positions agree with TRBD2. CDR1 is LNHDA, CDR2 SQIVND, per germline (reference sequence). This CDR3 contains 15 residues. After removal of 4 bases from V and 6 bases from J, the junction contained 6 bases not matched to a gene. The CDR3 coding sequence is TGTGCCAGTAGTACCGTAGCGGGAGTTCCCGGGGAGCTGTTTTTT. Encoded protein: CASSTVAGVPGELFF. Variable domain in full (rest from reference TRBV19 and TRBJ2-2): DGGITQSPKYLFRKEGQNVTLSCEQNLNHDAMYWYRQDPGQGLRLIYYSQIVNDFQKGDIAEGYSVSREKKESFPLTVTSAQKNPTAFYLCASSTVAGVPGELFFGEGSRLTVL.

The V and J genes are TRBV27 and TRBJ1-5, with TRBD1 matching over 8 bases. The CDR3 length is 16 residues. V lost 4 bases and J lost 2; bases outside the gene matches: 7. Germline assignment: CDR1 MNHEY and CDR2 SMNVEV (reference sequence). The CDR3: CASSSRGQIGNQPQHF. CDR3 nucleotide sequence: TGTGCCAGCAGTTCCAGGGGGCAAATAGGCAATCAGCCCCAGCATTTT.